The clone carrying this TCR beta chain was counted between two and nine times. Antigen specificity is unknown. The data were obtained in a study of neoadjuvant anti-PD-1 for oral cavity cancer. Background on the study: Around day 43, patients without progression received a fourth nivolumab dose before surgery. Whole-study findings and limits: Higher pretreatment Treg/Th17 ratios tracked higher pretreatment blood clonality.

Losses at the gene ends were 2 bases for V and 4 bases for J; bases not matched to a gene: 5. Germline values: CDR1 SGHRS, CDR2 YFSETQ. The CDR3 has 15 amino acids. Blood libraries mostly used roughly 500 ng genomic DNA, six replicates each. The protocol was immunoSEQ multiplex PCR, while the TCRdb copy is restricted to in-frame clones and leaves out a portion. The sample includes fewer than 10,000 clones, approximately 68% of them seen just once. Time point in this sample: after neoadjuvant nivolumab, at surgical resection. Patients had newly diagnosed, untreated stage II-IVA oral cavity squamous cell carcinoma.

The receptor was derived from a person aged 40 to 85 with oral cavity squamous cell carcinoma. This rearrangement joins TRBV5-1 to TRBJ2-7, with 11 bases that match TRBD1. Sequencing was performed on PBMCs, taken after nivolumab (anti-PD-1) treatment. The CDR3 is CASSLAGQGEYEQYF. The CDR3 DNA sequence: TGCGCCAGCAGCTTAGCGGGACAGGGGGAGTACGAGCAGTACTTC.